This T cell receptor (beta chain) was profiled in a study of blood T cell repertoires in COVID-19. Per the germline V gene, CDR1 is SGHVS and CDR2 is FQNEAQ. This CDR3 has 17 amino acids. Trimming shortened V by 5 bases and J by 2 bases, and 19 bases separated the two germline ends. In the original processing: Quantification of nucleated cells was approximated via reference gene primer amplification. The assay was immunoSEQ multiplex PCR, and TCRdb's table has in-frame clones only and misses some. From that table come the V and J calls and clone size; the DNA was used to work out D and trimming. The sample lists some 200,000 clones; 80% to 90% were seen once. Seattle participants joined during active infection and were tracked over time.

The rearrangement uses TRBV7-8 and TRBJ2-1; D gene uncertain. The specimen sequenced was peripheral blood. This receptor was identified in a woman older than 75 with COVID-19, enrolled during active disease. The CDR3 sequence: CASSTTAGTPTYNEQFF. As DNA, the CDR3 is TGTGCCAGCAGCACCACCGCAGGAACCCCCACCTACAATGAGCAGTTCTTC.